This T cell receptor beta chain was found in a study of blood T cell repertoires in COVID-19. Study summary: The United States, Italy and Spain provided the acute and convalescent COVID-19 samples. Sources were T cells, B-cell-depleted T cells, or PBMCs; the material itself was cDNA or gDNA.

Study processing details: Quantification of nucleated cells was approximated via reference gene primer amplification. The data were produced by immunoSEQ multiplex PCR, yet TCRdb's version contains in-frame clones alone and is incomplete. The D gene and trimming were derived from the DNA, and the V and J assignments and clone size from that table. The sample shows about 110,000 clones, approximately 78% of them seen only once. V trimming: 0 bases; J trimming: 3 bases; junction bases outside the gene matches: 3. Germline assignment: CDR1 WNHNN and CDR2 SYGVQD (reference sequence). The CDR3 sequence is 15 residues long.

The sequenced sample was peripheral blood. The chain combines TRBV10-1 with TRBJ2-3; 7 nucleotides line up with TRBD2. This receptor was taken from a man aged 65 to 79 with acute or convalescent COVID-19. CDR3 nucleotide sequence: TGCGCCAGCAGTGAGTCGGCCGGGGGGACAGATACGCAGTATTTT. Protein: CASSESAGGTDTQYF.